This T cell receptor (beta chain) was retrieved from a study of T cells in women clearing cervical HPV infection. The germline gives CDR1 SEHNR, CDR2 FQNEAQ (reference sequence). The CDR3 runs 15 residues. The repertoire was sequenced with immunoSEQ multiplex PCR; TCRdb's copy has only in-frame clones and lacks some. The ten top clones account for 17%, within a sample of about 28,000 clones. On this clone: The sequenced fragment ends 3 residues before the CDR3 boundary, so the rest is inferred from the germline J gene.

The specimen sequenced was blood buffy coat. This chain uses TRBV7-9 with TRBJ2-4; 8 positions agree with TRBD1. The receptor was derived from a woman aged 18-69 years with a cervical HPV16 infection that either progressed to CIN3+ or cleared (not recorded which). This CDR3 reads CASSPRQGPHYGQYF. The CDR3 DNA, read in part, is TGTGCCAGCAGCCCCCGACAGGGGCCACACTATGGT.